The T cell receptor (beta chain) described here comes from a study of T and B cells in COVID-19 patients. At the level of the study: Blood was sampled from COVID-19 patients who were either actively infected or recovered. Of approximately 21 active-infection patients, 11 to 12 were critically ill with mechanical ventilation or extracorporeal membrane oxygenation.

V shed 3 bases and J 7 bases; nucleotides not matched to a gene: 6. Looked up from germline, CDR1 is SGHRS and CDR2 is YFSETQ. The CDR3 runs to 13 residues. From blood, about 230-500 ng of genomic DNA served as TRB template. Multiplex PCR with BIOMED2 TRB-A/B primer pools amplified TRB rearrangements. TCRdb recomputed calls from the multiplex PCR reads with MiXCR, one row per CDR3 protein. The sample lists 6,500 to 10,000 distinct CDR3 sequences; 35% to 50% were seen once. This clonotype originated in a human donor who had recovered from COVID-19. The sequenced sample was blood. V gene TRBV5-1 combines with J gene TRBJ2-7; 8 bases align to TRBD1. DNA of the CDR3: TGCGCCAGCAGCTCCCAGGGGGCGCGGGAGCAGTACTTC. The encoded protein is CASSSQGAREQYF. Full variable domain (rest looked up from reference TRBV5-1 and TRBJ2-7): KAGVTQTPRYLIKTRGQQVTLSCSPISGHRSVSWYQQTPGQGLQFLFEYFSETQRNKGNFPGRFSGRQFSNSRSEMNVSTLELGDSALYLCASSSQGAREQYFGPGTRLTVT.